The next 18 T cell receptor beta chains were all read from a single sample in a study of CD8+ T cells in alopecia areata. Sequencing used cDNA as its template, made by extracting RNA and reverse transcribing it. Produced via immunoSEQ multiplex PCR; TCRdb's table is partial and in-frame only. The sample has 150,000 or so clones; roughly 60% are singletons. Treatment meaning: oral pan-JAK inhibitor, 5-10 mg twice daily. Specimen: CD4+ T cells sorted from blood, collected at roughly week 58, from a patient treated with tofacitinib. These receptors originate from a human donor with alopecia areata.

V and J are TRBV7-9 and TRBJ2-7; D may be TRBD1 or TRBD2 (5 bases each). The V end lost 0 bases, the J end lost 7 bases, and 10 bases lay between the germline ends. This CDR3 spans 13 amino acids. Germline values: CDR1 SEHNR, CDR2 FQNEAQ (reference sequence). CDR3 sequence reads: CASSLAQRGEQYF. For the CDR3, the DNA is TGTGCCAGCAGCTTAGCCCAGAGGGGTGAGCAGTACTTC.

V is TRBV30 and J is TRBJ1-2; D is possibly TRBD1 (5 bases). V lost 2 bases to trimming and J lost 6 bases, with 10 bases between them. CDR3 length: 12 amino acids. Germline V CDR1 and CDR2: GTSNPN, SVGIG (reference sequence). The CDR3 nucleotides read TGTGCCTGGAGTCGGGACCTTCATGGCTACACCTTC. This codes for CAWSRDLHGYTF.

The CDR3 bases are TGTGCCATCATGGGGGAGGAAGAGACCCAGTACTTC. Translated, it gives CAIMGEEETQYF. The V call is TRBV10-3, the J call TRBJ2-5; D possibly corresponds to TRBD2 (6 bases). The CDR3 is made up of 12 amino acids. Looked up from germline, CDR1 is ENHRY and CDR2 is SYGVKD. Trimming removed 7 bases from V and 3 bases from J, with 9 bases in between.

This sequence joins TRBV9 and TRBJ1-6; possibly TRBD1 for D (5 bases). The germline gives CDR1 SGDLS, CDR2 YYNGEE. Between the trimmed V and J ends, which lost 3 bases and 6 bases, there was a span of 10 bases. The length of the CDR3 is 14 residues. CDR3 DNA sequence: TGTGCCAGCAGCGAGGACACTGTTAATTCACCCCTCCACTTT. This translates into CASSEDTVNSPLHF.

The chain employs TRBV29-1 and TRBJ2-7; D possibly uses TRBD1 or TRBD2 (5 bases each). V was pared by 0 bases and J by 0 bases, with 12 bases between. Per germline, CDR1 SQVTM and CDR2 ANQGSEA. The CDR3 runs to 15 residues. CDR3 sequence reads: CSVEERARGSYEQYF. The CDR3 DNA reads as TGCAGCGTTGAAGAAAGGGCGAGGGGCTCCTACGAGCAGTACTTC.

The J gene is TRBJ1-1, the V gene TRBV7-9, with a possible D match to TRBD1 (5 bases). Germline V gene data show CDR1 as SEHNR and CDR2 as FQNEAQ (reference sequence). V gave up 4 bases and J gave up 1 base, with 13 bases separating them. The CDR3 is made up of 15 amino acids. CDR3 loop: CASSSGLGANTEAFF. For the CDR3, the DNA is TGTGCCAGCAGCTCCGGGTTAGGGGCGAACACTGAAGCTTTCTTT.

The rearrangement links TRBV7-8 to TRBJ2-5, with 7 bases matching TRBD1. Germline lookup yields CDR1 SGHVS and CDR2 FQNEAQ. The CDR3 totals 14 residues. J gave up 1 base and V 3 bases, and 2 bases lay outside the gene matches. DNA of the CDR3: TGTGCCAGCAGCTTCGGGACAGTCCAAGAGACCCAGTACTTC. As protein: CASSFGTVQETQYF.

The V call is TRBV7-9, the J call TRBJ2-3, with a tentative D call TRBD1 (6 bases). V gave up 1 base and J gave up 2 bases, with 13 bases separating them. Germline CDR1 SEHNR, CDR2 FQNEAQ (reference sequence). The CDR3 totals 16 residues. The CDR3 loop reads CASSLGGRGLTDTQYF. CDR3 nucleotide sequence: TGTGCCAGCAGCTTAGGTGGCAGGGGCCTCACAGATACGCAGTATTTT.

In its sample, this clone was seen once. The V gene is TRBV4-1, the J gene TRBJ1-2; the D gene is possibly TRBD1 (6 bases). This CDR3 is 17 amino acids long. With 0 bases removed from V and 0 bases from J, the gap between germline ends came to 14 bases. Germline CDR1 MGHRA, CDR2 YSYEKL. For the CDR3, the DNA is TGCGCCAGCAGCCAAGAGACCTGGGGGCAAGCTAACTATGGCTACACCTTC. Protein sequence: CASSQETWGQANYGYTF.

The chain is built from TRBV27 and TRBJ1-6; D is ambiguous. The germline gives CDR1 MNHEY, CDR2 SMNVEV (reference sequence). Trimming stripped 5 bases from V and 2 bases from J, with 10 bases between. This CDR3 contains 15 residues. CDR3 bases: TGTGCCAGCAGTATCCGACATCCCTATAATTCACCCCTCCACTTT. Translation: CASSIRHPYNSPLHF.

A few counts support this clone. The gene calls are TRBV5-1 and TRBJ2-3, with a tentative D call TRBD1 (7 bases). The CDR3 length is 14 residues. V was trimmed by 5 bases and J by 2 bases, leaving 12 bases between them. Germline V gene sequence: CDR1 SGHRS, CDR2 YFSETQ. The CDR3 sequence is CASRAGGPTDTQYF. Written as DNA, the CDR3 is TGCGCCAGCAGAGCAGGGGGGCCCACAGATACGCAGTATTTT.

This clone was detected only a few times. The rearrangement links TRBV21-1 to TRBJ2-7. TRBV21-1 is shown as a pseudogene. The length of the CDR3 is 11 residues. CDR3 sequence reads: CASSKAPGEYF. The CDR3 region has the DNA TGTGCCAGCAGCAAAGCGCCCGGCGAGTACTTC.

The chain joins TRBV6-5 to TRBJ2-7; 10 positions match TRBD2. Germline V gives CDR1 MNHEY, CDR2 SVGAGI. J gave up 0 bases and V 5 bases, and 4 bases lay outside the gene matches. CDR3 length equals 15 residues. The CDR3 DNA reads TGTGCCAGCAGTCGGACTAGCGGAAGCTCCTACGAGCAGTACTTC. Protein sequence: CASSRTSGSSYEQYF.

This chain uses TRBV5-1 with TRBJ1-2, with a possible D match to TRBD1 (6 bases). V was trimmed by 4 bases and J by 6 bases, leaving 19 bases between them. This CDR3 contains 15 residues. From germline, CDR1 is SGHRS and CDR2 YFSETQ. CDR3 bases: TGCGCCAGCAGCGTGGGACCAGGACAGCGAGATGGCTACACCTTC. Its translation: CASSVGPGQRDGYTF. Complete variable domain (other parts from reference TRBV5-1 and TRBJ1-2): KAGVTQTPRYLIKTRGQQVTLSCSPISGHRSVSWYQQTPGQGLQFLFEYFSETQRNKGNFPGRFSGRQFSNSRSEMNVSTLELGDSALYLCASSVGPGQRDGYTFGSGTRLTVV.

The J gene is TRBJ2-5, the V gene TRBV10-3; 10 bases align to TRBD1. The DNA end favors TRBJ2-7, so the J call may be wrong. Germline assignment: CDR1 ENHRY and CDR2 SYGVKD. The CDR3 has 14 amino acids. CDR3 loop: CAISPGQGNYEQYF. In DNA, the CDR3 is TGTGCCATCAGCCCGGGACAGGGGAACTACGAGCAGTACTTC.

This clone was picked up a small number of times. The chain couples TRBV5-1 to TRBJ2-7; TRBD1 matches 10 bases. Germline lookup yields CDR1 SGHRS and CDR2 YFSETQ. The CDR3 contains 14 residues. The V segment lost 3 bases and the J segment 2 bases; nucleotides outside the gene matches: 2. CDR3 sequence (DNA): TGCGCCAGCAGCTGGGACAGGGGAACCTACGAGCAGTACTTC. Its protein is CASSWDRGTYEQYF.

The count of this clone is one. This sequence joins TRBV2 and TRBJ1-2; 7 nucleotides agree with TRBD1. Germline lookup yields CDR1 SNHLY and CDR2 FYNNEI. CDR3 length: 15 amino acids. J lost 7 bases, V lost 3 bases, and 11 bases had no gene match. The CDR3 spells CASSEEQGLVRGYTF. DNA for the CDR3: TGTGCCAGCAGTGAGGAACAGGGGCTAGTCCGTGGCTACACCTTC.

This chain joins TRBV30 and TRBJ1-5; 7 bases line up with TRBD1. The length of the CDR3 is 15 residues. V trimming: 3 bases; J trimming: 5 bases; junction bases outside the gene matches: 10. Germline lookup yields CDR1 GTSNPN and CDR2 SVGIG (reference sequence). Here the CDR3 reads CAWRTPTGLHQPQHF. The CDR3, as DNA: TGTGCCTGGAGAACACCGACAGGGTTGCATCAGCCCCAGCATTTT.